This is a list of T cell receptor beta chains from one sample in a study of beta chain features in type 1 diabetes. Some clones are missing from TCRdb's copy, which holds only in-frame ones; the method was immunoSEQ multiplex PCR. The sample has 450,000 or so clones, about an eighth seen once; the top ten hold approximately 0.05%. The sequenced sample was naive CD4+ T cells from blood. The origin of the receptors is a woman aged 18-29 years in good health. Both conserved end residues are part of each CDR3. A D gene is named only where the DNA matches it firmly. Part of the rows lack a size; the others show once, few, many or a class for expanded clones.

clone_size,d_call,v_call,j_call,cdr3_aa,cdr3_nt
-,-,TRBV27,TRBJ2-6,CASSPQGGSGANVLTF,TGTGCCAGCAGTCCCCAGGGGGGCTCTGGGGCCAACGTCCTGACTTTC
few,-,TRBV7-9,TRBJ2-7,CASSPVSEEQYF,TGTGCCAGCAGCCCCGTTTCGGAAGAGCAGTACTTC
few,TRBD1,TRBV9,TRBJ2-1,CASSVTGGFNEQFF,TGTGCCAGCAGCGTGACAGGGGGATTTAATGAGCAGTTCTTC
few,-,TRBV27,TRBJ2-3,CASSLLHSGSTDTQYF,TGTGCCAGCAGTCTACTACATAGCGGTAGCACAGATACGCAGTATTTT
few,-,TRBV7-2,TRBJ2-5,CASSSYETQYF,TGTGCCAGCAGCTCTTACGAGACCCAGTACTTC
-,TRBD1,TRBV6-4,TRBJ2-1,CASSVGTGGYNEQFF,TGTGCCAGCAGTGTCGGGACAGGGGGCTACAATGAGCAGTTCTTC
-,TRBD1,TRBV30,TRBJ2-6,CAWDTGAGANVLTF,TGTGCCTGGGATACAGGGGCTGGGGCCAACGTCCTGACTTTC
-,TRBD1,TRBV5-4,TRBJ1-3,CASSFMTGNSGNTIYF,TGTGCCAGCAGCTTCATGACAGGGAACTCTGGAAACACCATATATTTT
many,-,TRBV14,TRBJ1-1,CASRSRNTEAFF,TGTGCCAGCCGGAGCAGGAACACTGAAGCTTTCTTT
few,-,TRBV29-1,TRBJ2-1,CSVSRGNSYNEQFF,TGCAGCGTTTCCCGAGGGAATTCCTACAATGAGCAGTTCTTC
many,TRBD2,TRBV15,TRBJ2-5,CATSRVSGKKETQYF,TGTGCCACCAGCAGAGTGAGCGGGAAGAAGGAGACCCAGTACTTC
few,TRBD1,TRBV7-9,TRBJ2-1,CASSRQGSYNEQFF,TGTGCCAGCAGCCGACAGGGAAGCTACAATGAGCAGTTCTTC
-,-,TRBV25-1,TRBJ2-3,CASLFWDTQYF,TGTGCCAGTCTCTTCTGGGATACGCAGTATTTT
few,TRBD2,TRBV4-3,TRBJ2-1,CASSQGLGLAGRRNEQFF,TGCGCCAGCAGCCAAGGTCTCGGACTAGCGGGGAGACGGAATGAGCAGTTCTTC
few,TRBD2,TRBV6-1,TRBJ2-3,CASSARTSGNTDTQYF,TGTGCCAGCAGTGCAAGGACTAGCGGAAACACAGATACGCAGTATTTT
few,-,TRBV9,TRBJ2-2,CASSLLAAWNTGELFF,TGTGCCAGCAGCCTACTCGCGGCTTGGAACACCGGGGAGCTGTTTTTT
-,TRBD1,TRBV5-1,TRBJ2-3,CASSGGTSTDTQYF,TGCGCCAGCTCAGGGGGAACTAGCACAGATACGCAGTATTTT
-,-,TRBV7-2,TRBJ2-1,CASRWGPDNEQFF,TGTGCCAGCAGATGGGGGCCCGACAATGAGCAGTTCTTC
few,-,TRBV2,TRBJ2-1,CASSGYNEQFF,TGTGCCAGCAGTGGCTACAATGAGCAGTTCTTC
-,-,TRBV15,TRBJ2-3,CATSRLTGTDTQYF,TGTGCCACCAGCAGATTAACGGGCACAGATACGCAGTATTTT
few,TRBD1,TRBV18,TRBJ1-1,CASSSGQVFNTEAFF,TGTGCCAGCTCATCGGGACAGGTCTTCAACACTGAAGCTTTCTTT
-,TRBD1,TRBV7-2,TRBJ2-5,CASSQGQGGETQYF,TGTGCCAGCAGCCAGGGACAGGGAGGAGAGACCCAGTACTTC
few,TRBD2,TRBV7-3,TRBJ2-3,CASSFASGRDTQYF,TGTGCCAGCAGCTTCGCTAGCGGGAGAGATACGCAGTATTTT
few,-,TRBV5-1,TRBJ1-4,CASSAYRAMDEKLFF,TGCGCCAGCAGCGCCTACAGGGCGATGGACGAAAAACTGTTTTTT
-,TRBD2,TRBV9,TRBJ2-1,CASSVGGGRNNEQFF,TGTGCCAGCAGCGTAGGGGGAGGGCGGAACAATGAGCAGTTCTTC
-,TRBD2,TRBV29-1,TRBJ2-3,CSVELRGGGGTDTQYF,TGCAGCGTTGAGTTGCGGGGGGGCGGCGGCACAGATACGCAGTATTTT
few,-,TRBV27,TRBJ2-3,CASSTFDTQYF,TGTGCCAGCAGTACTTTCGATACGCAGTATTTT
few,-,TRBV4-2,TRBJ2-2,CASSHPGTNTGELFF,TGTGCCAGCAGCCATCCGGGAACGAACACCGGGGAGCTGTTTTTT
few,-,TRBV2,TRBJ1-2,CASKSASLSYGYTF,TGTGCCAGCAAGTCAGCCAGCCTTAGCTATGGCTACACCTTC
once,TRBD2,TRBV7-8,TRBJ2-1,CASSPQGSMSGTEQFF,TGTGCCAGCAGCCCACAAGGGTCAATGAGCGGGACTGAGCAGTTCTTC
-,-,TRBV5-4,TRBJ1-2,CASSLPLGGMYGYTF,TGTGCCAGCAGCTTACCCCTCGGGGGGATGTATGGCTACACCTTC
many,-,TRBV12-5,TRBJ2-1,CASGLVLRTVNEQFF,TGTGCTAGTGGTTTGGTACTCCGGACAGTCAATGAGCAGTTCTTC
many,-,TRBV30,TRBJ2-1,CAWSVGWDPQFF,TGTGCCTGGAGTGTAGGTTGGGACCCACAGTTCTTC
-,-,TRBV5-1,TRBJ2-1,CASSLGTTNNEQFF,TGCGCCAGCAGCTTGGGGACTACGAACAATGAGCAGTTCTTC
few,TRBD2,TRBV18,TRBJ2-1,CASSPTSGFYNEQFF,TGTGCCAGCTCACCAACTAGCGGATTTTACAATGAGCAGTTCTTC
-,-,TRBV11-3,TRBJ1-4,CASSLAAAATNEKLFF,TGTGCCAGCAGCTTAGCGGCAGCTGCAACTAATGAAAAACTGTTTTTT
few,-,TRBV7-9,TRBJ2-1,CASSLGQFF,TGTGCCAGCAGCCTAGGACAGTTCTTC
few,-,TRBV5-1,TRBJ2-1,CASSLRQNNEQFF,TGCGCCAGCAGCTTGCGGCAGAACAATGAGCAGTTCTTC
few,-,TRBV30,TRBJ1-1,CAWNRAGFRNTEAFF,TGTGCCTGGAACAGGGCCGGGTTCCGGAACACTGAAGCTTTCTTT
-,TRBD2,TRBV18,TRBJ2-1,CASSSPGLAGTPSYNEQFF,TGTGCCAGCTCATCGCCGGGACTAGCGGGAACTCCTTCCTACAATGAGCAGTTCTTC
few,-,TRBV29-1,TRBJ1-4,CSVEFTNEKLFF,TGCAGCGTGGAGTTCACTAATGAAAAACTGTTTTTT
few,TRBD1,TRBV5-1,TRBJ2-3,CASSRQTGPDTQYF,TGCGCCAGCAGCAGACAGACAGGGCCAGATACGCAGTATTTT
few,-,TRBV7-9,TRBJ2-1,CASCLGSYNEQFF,TGTGCCAGCTGTTTGGGATCCTACAATGAGCAGTTCTTC